A single sample is the source of the 10 T cell receptor beta chains below, sequenced in a study of control samples from healthy donors and cancer patients (dated by TCRdb to between 2020 and 2021). Library creation used the immunoSEQ multiplex PCR assay. TCRdb stores this immuneACCESS table with in-frame sequences only. Part of the clones is absent; in the studies checked, under half of the shortfall reflects unresolved V genes, and no reason is known for the rest. The sample contains about 51,000 clones, about nine tenths of them found a single time. The ten top clones hold almost 40% of the sample. Specimen: PBMCs. Receptors were obtained from a man aged 50-59 years with head and neck cancer.

In its sample, this clone was seen once. The CDR3 protein is CASSSGSGRPYEQYF. The CDR3 DNA follows: TGTGCCAGCAGTTCCGGGAGCGGGAGGCCCTACGAGCAGTACTTC. The V gene is TRBV6-5, the J gene TRBJ2-7, with TRBD2 matching 9 bases. The CDR3 is 15 residues long. Germline V gene data show CDR1 as MNHEY and CDR2 as SVGAGI. V dropped 4 bases and J dropped 2; count of bases not matched to a gene: 6.

As DNA, the CDR3 is TGTGCCAGCAGCCTATCGCTGGGGGCGGGGTACGAGCAGTACTTC. Its protein is CASSLSLGAGYEQYF. The V call is TRBV7-2, the J call TRBJ2-7; the D call may be TRBD1 or TRBD2 (6 bases each). Germline-derived CDR1 and CDR2 are SGHTA and FQGNSA. Trimming shortened V by 5 bases and J by 4 bases, and 18 bases separated the two germline ends. The CDR3 consists of 15 residues.

The chain employs TRBV13 and TRBJ2-1; 9 bases match TRBD2. Germline V gene data show CDR1 as PRHDT and CDR2 as FYEKMQ (reference sequence). This CDR3 contains 18 residues. The V gene end was trimmed by 0 bases and the J gene end by 9 bases; junction bases not matched to a gene: 15. The CDR3 spells CASSLGSPGAGGPGEQFF. CDR3 nucleotide sequence: TGTGCCAGCAGCTTAGGATCCCCCGGTGCGGGAGGGCCAGGTGAGCAGTTCTTC.

This clone is a singleton in its sample. The rearrangement links TRBV24-1 to TRBJ2-1; 10 nucleotides align to TRBD2. V was pared by 2 bases and J by 4 bases, with 7 bases of the junction left unmatched. Germline V lookup: CDR1 KGHDR, CDR2 SFDVKD. The CDR3 contains 17 residues. CDR3 coding DNA: TGTGCCACCAGTGATTCAACAAGGACTAGCGGATACAATGAGCAGTTCTTC. This encodes CATSDSTRTSGYNEQFF.

This clone was counted only a few times. This chain links TRBV5-6 with TRBJ2-7; possibly TRBD2 for D (5 bases). The V and J ends lost 1 base and 2 bases respectively, with 16 bases between them. Germline CDR1 is SGHDT and CDR2 is YYEEEE. This CDR3 has 16 amino acids. This CDR3 is CASSLLYGLAAYEQYF. The DNA for the CDR3 is TGTGCCAGCAGCTTGTTATATGGGCTAGCAGCCTACGAGCAGTACTTC.

The CDR3 spells CSAGESDTQYF. The CDR3 nucleotides are TGCAGTGCTGGGGAGTCGGATACGCAGTATTTT. The chain joins TRBV20-1 to TRBJ2-3, with a possible D match to TRBD2 (5 bases). V was trimmed by 5 bases and J by 6 bases, leaving 9 bases between them. CDR1 is DFQATT, CDR2 SNEGSKA, per germline (reference sequence). CDR3 length: 11 amino acids.

J is TRBJ1-2 and V is TRBV5-1, with 7 bases fitting TRBD1. The CDR3 is 17 residues long. Germline V gives CDR1 SGHRS, CDR2 YFSETQ. V was clipped by 5 bases and J by 8 bases; unmatched bases: 21. CDR3 coding DNA: TGCGCCAGCAGACCACAACAGGGGCCCCCTCGGGAAGAAGGCTACACCTTC. This encodes CASRPQQGPPREEGYTF.

The chain joins TRBV5-1 to TRBJ2-5, with TRBD2 matching 12 bases. V was pared by 4 bases and J by 3 bases, with 1 base of the junction left unmatched. The CDR3 consists of 14 residues. From germline, CDR1 is SGHRS and CDR2 YFSETQ. DNA of the CDR3: TGCGCCAGCAGCAGACTAGCGGGGGAAGAGACCCAGTACTTC. Translated, it gives CASSRLAGEETQYF.

The V call is TRBV9, the J call TRBJ1-1, with 9 nucleotides matching TRBD1. J gave up 11 bases and V 0 bases, and 11 bases lay outside the gene matches. This CDR3 is 15 amino acids long. In germline, CDR1 is SGDLS, CDR2 YYNGEE. The CDR3: CASSVVDRGEVRAFF. The CDR3 coding sequence is TGTGCCAGCAGCGTAGTTGACAGGGGGGAGGTAAGGGCTTTCTTT.

CDR3 nucleotides: TGTGCCAGCAGCTCGCACAGGGGTGAGTACTATGGCTACACCTTC. Translated: CASSSHRGEYYGYTF. The chain is built from TRBV7-7 and TRBJ1-2; 7 bases line up with TRBD1. The V and J ends lost 4 bases and 3 bases, in that order; junction bases with no gene match: 8. CDR1 SSHAT and CDR2 FNYEAQ come from the germline V gene (reference sequence). This CDR3 is 15 amino acids long.